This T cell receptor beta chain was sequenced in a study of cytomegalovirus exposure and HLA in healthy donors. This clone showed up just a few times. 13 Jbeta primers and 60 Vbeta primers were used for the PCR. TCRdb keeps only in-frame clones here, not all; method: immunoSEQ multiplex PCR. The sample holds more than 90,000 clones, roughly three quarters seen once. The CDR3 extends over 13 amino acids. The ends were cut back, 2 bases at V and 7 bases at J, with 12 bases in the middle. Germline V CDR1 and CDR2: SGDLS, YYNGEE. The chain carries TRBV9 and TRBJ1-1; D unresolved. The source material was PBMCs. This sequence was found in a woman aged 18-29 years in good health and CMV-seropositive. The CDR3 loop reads CASSVVTEGEAFF. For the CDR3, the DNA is TGTGCCAGCAGCGTCGTAACTGAGGGTGAAGCTTTCTTT.